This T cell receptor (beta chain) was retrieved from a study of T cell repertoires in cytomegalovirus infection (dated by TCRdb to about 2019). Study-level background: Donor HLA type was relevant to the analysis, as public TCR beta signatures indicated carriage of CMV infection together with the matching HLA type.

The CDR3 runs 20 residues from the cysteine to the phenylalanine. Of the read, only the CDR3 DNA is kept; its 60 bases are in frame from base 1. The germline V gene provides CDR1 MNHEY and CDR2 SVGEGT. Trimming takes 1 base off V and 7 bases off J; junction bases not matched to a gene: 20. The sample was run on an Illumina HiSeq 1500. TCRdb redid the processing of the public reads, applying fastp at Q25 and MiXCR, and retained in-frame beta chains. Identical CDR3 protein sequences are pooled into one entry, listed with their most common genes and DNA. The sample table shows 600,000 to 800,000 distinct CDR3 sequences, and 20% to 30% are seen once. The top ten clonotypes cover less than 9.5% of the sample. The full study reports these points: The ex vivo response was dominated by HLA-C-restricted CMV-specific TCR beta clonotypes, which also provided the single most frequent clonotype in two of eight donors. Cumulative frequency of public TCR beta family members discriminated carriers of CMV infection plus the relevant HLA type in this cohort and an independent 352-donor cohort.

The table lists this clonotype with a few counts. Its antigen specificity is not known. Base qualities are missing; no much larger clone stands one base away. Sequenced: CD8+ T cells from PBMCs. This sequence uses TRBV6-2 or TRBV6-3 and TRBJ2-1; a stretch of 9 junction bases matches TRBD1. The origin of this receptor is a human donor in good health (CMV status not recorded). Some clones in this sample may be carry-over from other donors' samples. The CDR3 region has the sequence CASSYFPLRAVQGAQNEQFF. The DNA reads TGTGCCAGCAGTTACTTCCCCCTCAGGGCGGTACAGGGGGCCCAGAATGAGCAGTTCTTC.